The rows below give T cell receptor beta chains drawn from one sample of a study of shared clonotypes between healthy human individuals. Here immunoSEQ multiplex PCR was the method, and the copy in TCRdb shows in-frame clones only, minus some. The sample yields approximately 1.5 million clones, approximately 98.5% seen once. The sample was naive CD4+ T cells sorted from blood. All receptors derive from a man aged 25-45 years in good health. Each CDR3 is given with its conserved first and last residue.

j_call,v_call,cdr3_aa
TRBJ1-2,TRBV7-9,CASSLERESYTF
TRBJ2-5,TRBV9,CASSGTGTDQETQYF
TRBJ2-5,TRBV11-3,CASSPRRLAGLQETQYF
TRBJ1-4,TRBV7-8,CASSLADVNEKLFF
TRBJ2-3,TRBV10-3,CAISNHGLPSTDTQYF
TRBJ2-7,TRBV5-1,CASSQRTSGYEQYF
TRBJ1-4,TRBV29-1,CSAGGEKLFF
TRBJ2-7,TRBV6-1,CASSEALSDAQYF
TRBJ1-6,TRBV6-5,CASTLRLYNSPLHF
TRBJ2-1,TRBV5-1,CASSSGWFLAGPSSYNEQFF
TRBJ2-6,TRBV6-1,CASRDSGANVLTF
TRBJ2-3,TRBV18,CASSPLSGTRSTDTQYF
TRBJ2-6,TRBV19,CASSIARSGANVLTF
TRBJ2-2,TRBV9,CASSVVVSANTGELFF
TRBJ2-6,TRBV7-2,CASSRGASSSGANVLTF
TRBJ2-6,TRBV9,CASSARGSGANVLTF
TRBJ2-1,TRBV5-1,CASSPLGANNEQFF
TRBJ2-2,TRBV4-1,CASSQGWTANTGELFF
TRBJ1-2,TRBV10-2,CASSEGPIGANYGYTF
TRBJ2-1,TRBV20-1,CSAPTSYGQFF
TRBJ2-1,TRBV5-1,CASSREGSSSYNEQFF
TRBJ2-1,TRBV27,CASSLGTSREQFF
TRBJ1-1,TRBV27,CASSLLRQGGNTEAFF
TRBJ2-2,TRBV10-3,CAIRGGTPAPGELFF
TRBJ2-3,TRBV10-1,CASSESFSGTSTDTQYF
TRBJ2-1,TRBV5-4,CASSMDYPSYNEQFF
TRBJ1-4,TRBV4-3,CASSLTRDRGEKLFF
TRBJ2-7,TRBV9,CASSVYRDGYEQYF
TRBJ1-3,TRBV27,CASSLRDGRGGNTIYF
TRBJ1-4,TRBV7-9,CASSSHTNEKLFF
TRBJ2-7,TRBV7-2,CASSRLRDDYEQYF
TRBJ2-7,TRBV29-1,CSVLRGPYEQYF
TRBJ2-5,TRBV7-9,CASSSLETQYF
TRBJ1-4,TRBV18,CASSPPGVANEKLFF
TRBJ1-2,TRBV5-1,CASSLIRTGPFGGTF
TRBJ2-2,TRBV28,CASSLRVGELFF
TRBJ1-1,TRBV2,CASTPNPMNTEAFF
TRBJ2-1,TRBV19,CASSIRLAGVVYEQFF
TRBJ2-5,TRBV11-2,CASSLDRGHQETQYF
TRBJ2-5,TRBV10-3,CASGQGAETQYF